This is a list of T cell receptor beta chains from one sample in a study of blood T cell repertoires in COVID-19. This table comes from immunoSEQ multiplex PCR, and its TCRdb copy is limited to in-frame clones, with some not included. The sample holds about 100,000 clones, 85% to 90% seen once. Input material: peripheral blood. The receptors come from a human donor in a cohort sampled during active COVID-19. The CDR3 runs from the conserved cysteine through the conserved F or W. D genes are given only for firm matches. Size is omitted from some rows. Given values are once, few, many or a class for expanded clones.

j_gene	v_gene	d_gene	abundance	CDR3nt	CDR3aa
TRBJ2-7	TRBV6-1	-	-	TGTGCCAGCAGTGAAGATCCCGGACTCACCTACGAGCAGTACTTC	CASSEDPGLTYEQYF
TRBJ2-1	TRBV11-3	-	-	TGTGCCAGCAGCTTCGCGGGGACCTACAATGAGCAGTTCTTC	CASSFAGTYNEQFF
TRBJ2-3	TRBV27	-	-	TGTGCCAGCATTCCGATAGGACTTCGGGGGTATTTT	CASIPIGLRGYF
TRBJ2-3	TRBV27	TRBD2	-	TGTGCCAGCAGTCGGACTAGCGGGAGCAGCACAGATACGCAGTATTTT	CASSRTSGSSTDTQYF
TRBJ2-3	TRBV27	TRBD2	-	TGTGCCAGCAGTTTAAGGCTAGCGGGAGGTCTGACAGATACGCAGTATTTT	CASSLRLAGGLTDTQYF
TRBJ2-3	TRBV6-5	-	-	TGTGCCAGCAGGCCGGGTCACCGGGTCACAGATACGCAGTATTTT	CASRPGHRVTDTQYF
TRBJ1-2	TRBV5-6	-	-	TGTGCCAGCACCGGGGGCGGGGCGGGAGCTAACTATGGCTACACCTTC	CASTGGGAGANYGYTF
TRBJ2-7	TRBV2	TRBD2	-	TGTGCCAGCAGTCCACCTACTAGCGGGGCCTTCTACGAGCAGTACTTC	CASSPPTSGAFYEQYF
TRBJ1-1	TRBV19	-	-	TGTGCCAGTAGTATCAGTCGGGACACTGAAGCTTTCTTT	CASSISRDTEAFF
TRBJ1-3	TRBV28	-	-	TGTGCCAGCAGTTTAGTGGCAGGCCTCGGAAACACCATATATTTT	CASSLVAGLGNTIYF
TRBJ2-3	TRBV7-6	TRBD2	-	TGTGCCAGCAGCCGTCCCCCGGGACTAGCGGGAGTATGGATCACAGATACGCAGTATTTT	CASSRPPGLAGVWITDTQYF
TRBJ2-1	TRBV12-3/TRBV12-4	-	-	TGTGCCTCCAGGACAGTTAACAATGAGCAGTTCTTC	CASRTVNNEQFF
TRBJ2-2	TRBV5-4	TRBD1	once	TGTGCCAGCAGCTTGTTTGGGACAGGGTTTACCGGGGAGCTGTTTTTT	CASSLFGTGFTGELFF
TRBJ2-3	TRBV9	TRBD2	-	TGTGCCAGCAGCAAAACTAGCGGGAGGGTATTTGGCACAGATACGCAGTATTTT	CASSKTSGRVFGTDTQYF
TRBJ2-3	TRBV24-1	-	-	TGTGCCACCAGTGCCAGATCTAGCACAGATACGCAGTATTTT	CATSARSSTDTQYF
TRBJ1-1	TRBV6-5	-	-	TGTGCCAGCAGTTACTCGTCAGGGGTGAACACTGAAGCTTTCTTT	CASSYSSGVNTEAFF
TRBJ2-1	TRBV28	-	-	TGTGCCAGCAGTTTCTTAAGCGGGAAAACAGGGAATGAGCAGTTCTTC	CASSFLSGKTGNEQFF
TRBJ2-1	TRBV6-5	TRBD2	-	TGTGCCAGCACACCCACCCCGGGAGGAAACAATGAGCAGTTCTTC	CASTPTPGGNNEQFF
TRBJ2-5	TRBV7-9	-	-	TGTGCCAGCAGCCGATATAGCGACGAGGAGACCCAGTACTTC	CASSRYSDEETQYF
TRBJ1-3	TRBV7-2	TRBD1	-	TGTGCCAGCAGCTTGGCTCAGGGGGCTTCGGGAAACACCATATATTTT	CASSLAQGASGNTIYF
TRBJ2-7	TRBV27	-	-	TGTGCCAGCAGTTTCCCTGCGGGCGAGCAGTACTTC	CASSFPAGEQYF
TRBJ2-1	TRBV11-2	TRBD2	-	TGTGCCAGCAGCTTTTCCGCGGGAGCTCGCAATGAGCAGTTCTTC	CASSFSAGARNEQFF
TRBJ1-1	TRBV11-3	-	-	TGTGCCAGCAGCTTAGCGAACGGGAACACTGAAGCTTTCTTT	CASSLANGNTEAFF
TRBJ2-3	TRBV5-1	-	-	TGCGCCAGCAGCGGCGGGACGGCCGGATCGGGCACAGATACGCAGTATTTT	CASSGGTAGSGTDTQYF
TRBJ2-2	TRBV6-5	TRBD1	-	TGTGCCAGCAGCGCCCAGGGGGTGACCGGGGAGCTGTTTTTT	CASSAQGVTGELFF
TRBJ2-1	TRBV5-1	TRBD1	-	TGCGCCAGCAGCTCGGGACAGGGGGTTTACAATGAGCAGTTCTTC	CASSSGQGVYNEQFF
TRBJ2-5	TRBV18	TRBD1	-	TGTGCCAGCTCACAAACACAGGGGGCGGTGGAGACCCAGTACTTC	CASSQTQGAVETQYF
TRBJ2-7	TRBV28	-	-	TGTGCCAGCAGTTCCCTTGGAGGGAGGTACGAGCAGTACTTC	CASSSLGGRYEQYF
TRBJ2-1	TRBV7-7	TRBD2	-	TGTGCCAGCAGCTTGTCAGCGGGAGTATCGAATGAGCAGTTCTTC	CASSLSAGVSNEQFF
TRBJ1-6	TRBV6-1	-	-	TGTGCCAGCAGTGAAGGCGGCACCAATAATTCACCCCTCCACTTT	CASSEGGTNNSPLHF
TRBJ2-3	TRBV3-1/TRBV3-2	-	-	TGTGCCAGCAGCCAAGTGTCGGGAGGAGGGGGGGGAGATACGCAGTATTTT	CASSQVSGGGGGDTQYF
TRBJ1-1	TRBV29-1	-	once	TGCGGAGGTCGACTCGGACCGAACACTGAAGCTTTCTTT	CGGRLGPNTEAFF
TRBJ2-7	TRBV7-2	TRBD2	-	TGTGCCAGCGGGACTAGCGGGAACAACGAGCAGTACTTC	CASGTSGNNEQYF
TRBJ2-7	TRBV2	-	-	TGTGCCAGCAGAGCCCAACTAGGGGGCTACGAGCAGTACTTC	CASRAQLGGYEQYF
TRBJ1-1	TRBV28	-	-	TGTGCCAGCAGTTTAGGGGGGCCGGGGGGCCGGCAAGCTTTCTTT	CASSLGGPGGRQAFF
TRBJ2-2	TRBV5-4	-	-	TGTGCCAGCAGCGCTAACTTTGGCACCGGGGAGCTGTTTTTT	CASSANFGTGELFF
TRBJ2-7	TRBV7-2	-	few	TGTGCCAGCAGCTTAGATGGGGGGACCTACGAGCAGTACTTC	CASSLDGGTYEQYF
TRBJ2-3	TRBV5-1	TRBD1	once	TGCGCCAGCAGGACAGGGGAAGGCACAGATACGCAGTATTTT	CASRTGEGTDTQYF